A selection of T cell receptor beta chains follows, all from one sample in a study of T cell changes during pregnancy in multiple sclerosis. TCRdb keeps only in-frame clones here, not all; method: immunoSEQ multiplex PCR. The profile shows approximately 100,000 clones, roughly nine tenths of them singletons. Source: peripheral blood, taken before pregnancy. These receptors were collected from a female donor with multiple sclerosis, enrolled in a pregnancy study. Both conserved end residues are trimmed from each CDR3.

TRBV9 ASSTGHNSGNTIY
TRBV4-3 ASSQEGRVLTEAF
TRBV7-8 ASSFPLAGRGNEQF
TRBV7-3 ASSPDRFGAQY
TRBV7-9 ASSRTSGSYNEQF
TRBV19 ASSNRDRVNSPLH
TRBV7-3 ASSLTSSGANVLT
TRBV30 AWWRDLGGYGYT
TRBV19 ASSIGGPKGRYEQY
TRBV12-5 ASGLDSGNTIY
TRBV9 ASSVTGTSSYEQY